This T cell receptor (beta chain) was sequenced in a study of T cell responses to AZD1222 COVID-19 vaccine. Points from the study as a whole: Reportedly, close to half of spike-specific TCRs are directed against unmutated variant regions. Possibly, clonal diversity was underestimated; donors were largely white British and included more females.

The table lists this clone with a count of one. Its antigen is undetermined. The protocol was immunoSEQ multiplex PCR, while the TCRdb copy is restricted to in-frame clones and leaves out a portion. Of tens of thousands of clones listed, 84% are singletons. This CDR3 contains 14 residues. CDR1 is SNHLY and CDR2 is FYNNEI in the germline V gene. Trimming removed 5 bases from V and 2 bases from J, with 10 bases in between. V and J are TRBV2 and TRBJ2-1; D is possibly TRBD1 (6 bases). This specimen consisted of peripheral blood, obtained on day 0 of AZD1222 vaccination. This sequence was found in an adult in good health. CDR3 nucleotides: TGTGCCAGCAGTATCGCAGGGGCCTACAATGAGCAGTTCTTC. Amino acid sequence: CASSIAGAYNEQFF.